This is a list of T cell receptor beta chains from one sample in a study of multiple sclerosis patients with progressive multifocal leukoencephalopathy. Some clones are missing from TCRdb's copy, which holds only in-frame ones; the method was immunoSEQ multiplex PCR. This table has about 30,000 clones, almost 95% appearing once. Sequenced material: PBMCs. Receptors were obtained from a man aged 30 to 45 with multiple sclerosis. The CDR3 runs from the conserved cysteine through the conserved F or W. Each record gives: J gene, V gene, D gene, clone size, CDR3 protein, CDR3 DNA. The D gene is left open where the match is weak. Some rows mark clone size as missing; the rest say once, few, many or name a class of expanded clone.

J gene: TRBJ2-1
V gene: TRBV15
D gene: NA
clone size: NA
CDR3 protein: CATSLRDSYNEQFF
CDR3 DNA: TGTGCCACCTCCTTAAGGGATAGCTACAATGAGCAGTTCTTC

J gene: TRBJ2-7
V gene: TRBV27
D gene: TRBD2
clone size: NA
CDR3 protein: CASSLFTSGASYEQYF
CDR3 DNA: TGTGCCAGCAGTTTATTTACGAGCGGGGCCTCCTACGAGCAGTACTTC

J gene: TRBJ1-5
V gene: TRBV2
D gene: NA
clone size: few
CDR3 protein: CASSLSGGVGNQPQHF
CDR3 DNA: TGTGCCAGCAGTTTGTCCGGGGGGGTGGGCAATCAGCCCCAGCATTTT

J gene: TRBJ2-7
V gene: TRBV9
D gene: NA
clone size: NA
CDR3 protein: CASSRDRDSYEQYF
CDR3 DNA: TGTGCCAGCAGCCGGGACCGAGACTCCTACGAGCAGTACTTC

J gene: TRBJ1-4
V gene: TRBV11-3
D gene: NA
clone size: NA
CDR3 protein: CASSLATSGEKLFF
CDR3 DNA: TGTGCCAGCAGCTTAGCCACATCCGGGGAAAAACTGTTTTTT

J gene: TRBJ1-1
V gene: TRBV10-3
D gene: NA
clone size: NA
CDR3 protein: CAISLGRAEAFF
CDR3 DNA: TGTGCCATCAGCTTGGGTAGAGCTGAAGCTTTCTTT

J gene: TRBJ1-1
V gene: TRBV7-9
D gene: TRBD1
clone size: NA
CDR3 protein: CASSGTGGRGAFF
CDR3 DNA: TGTGCCAGCAGCGGAACAGGGGGCAGGGGAGCTTTCTTT

J gene: TRBJ1-5
V gene: TRBV6-1
D gene: NA
clone size: NA
CDR3 protein: CASSGSGVSNQPQHF
CDR3 DNA: TGTGCCAGCAGTGGATCAGGGGTTAGCAATCAGCCCCAGCATTTT

J gene: TRBJ2-6
V gene: TRBV10-1
D gene: NA
clone size: NA
CDR3 protein: CASSESRVSRPGANVLTF
CDR3 DNA: TGCGCCAGCAGTGAGTCAAGGGTTTCCCGCCCTGGGGCCAACGTCCTGACTTTC

J gene: TRBJ1-1
V gene: TRBV5-1
D gene: NA
clone size: NA
CDR3 protein: CASRKGPATRRVNTEAFF
CDR3 DNA: TGCGCCAGCAGAAAGGGACCGGCGACCCGTAGGGTGAACACTGAAGCTTTCTTT

J gene: TRBJ2-3
V gene: TRBV11-2
D gene: NA
clone size: once
CDR3 protein: CASSAGGAGATQYF
CDR3 DNA: TGTGCCAGCAGCGCTGGGGGCGCGGGGGCTACGCAGTATTTT

J gene: TRBJ1-4
V gene: TRBV5-1
D gene: TRBD1
clone size: NA
CDR3 protein: CASSRGDRDNEKLFF
CDR3 DNA: TGCGCCAGCAGTCGGGGGGACAGGGATAATGAAAAACTGTTTTTT

J gene: TRBJ1-6
V gene: TRBV6-5
D gene: NA
clone size: NA
CDR3 protein: CASSYLDSFRGSPLHF
CDR3 DNA: TGTGCCAGCAGTTACCTAGACAGCTTTCGCGGTTCACCCCTCCACTTT

J gene: TRBJ2-7
V gene: TRBV18
D gene: NA
clone size: NA
CDR3 protein: CASSPGVLEQYF
CDR3 DNA: TGTGCCAGCTCACCCGGTGTTTTAGAGCAGTACTTC

J gene: TRBJ1-1
V gene: TRBV19
D gene: NA
clone size: NA
CDR3 protein: CASSTDRDYTEAFF
CDR3 DNA: TGTGCCAGTAGTACGGACAGAGACTACACTGAAGCTTTCTTT

J gene: TRBJ2-7
V gene: TRBV7-6
D gene: NA
clone size: NA
CDR3 protein: CASTPTAGRSEQYF
CDR3 DNA: TGTGCCAGCACCCCGACGGCGGGGCGTAGCGAGCAGTACTTC

J gene: TRBJ1-2
V gene: TRBV6-1
D gene: NA
clone size: NA
CDR3 protein: CASSVSTPMRKTYGYTF
CDR3 DNA: TGTGCCAGCAGTGTCAGTACCCCTATGCGAAAGACCTATGGCTACACCTTC

J gene: TRBJ2-3
V gene: TRBV7-6
D gene: NA
clone size: NA
CDR3 protein: CASSVLQGGTDTQYF
CDR3 DNA: TGTGCCAGCAGCGTCTTACAGGGGGGGACAGATACGCAGTATTTT

J gene: TRBJ2-7
V gene: TRBV7-9
D gene: TRBD2
clone size: NA
CDR3 protein: CASSPGGAGWAYEQYF
CDR3 DNA: TGTGCCAGCAGTCCCGGGGGGGCTGGTTGGGCCTACGAGCAGTACTTC

J gene: TRBJ2-1
V gene: TRBV11-2
D gene: NA
clone size: NA
CDR3 protein: CASSLARTVYNEQFF
CDR3 DNA: TGTGCCAGCAGCTTAGCGAGGACGGTGTACAATGAGCAGTTCTTC

J gene: TRBJ1-2
V gene: TRBV18
D gene: TRBD1
clone size: NA
CDR3 protein: CASSPGTGGGYTF
CDR3 DNA: TGTGCCAGCTCACCGGGGACAGGAGGTGGCTACACCTTC

J gene: TRBJ2-3
V gene: TRBV11-2
D gene: NA
clone size: NA
CDR3 protein: CASAARTDTQYF
CDR3 DNA: TGTGCCAGCGCGGCCCGCACAGATACGCAGTATTTT

J gene: TRBJ2-1
V gene: TRBV27
D gene: NA
clone size: few
CDR3 protein: CASSLAHSPEQFF
CDR3 DNA: TGTGCCAGCAGTTTAGCGCATTCTCCAGAGCAGTTCTTC

J gene: TRBJ2-2
V gene: TRBV19
D gene: NA
clone size: NA
CDR3 protein: CASRDNPQGAGELFF
CDR3 DNA: TGTGCCAGTAGAGACAATCCCCAAGGGGCCGGGGAGCTGTTTTTT

J gene: TRBJ2-4
V gene: TRBV19
D gene: TRBD2
clone size: NA
CDR3 protein: CASMGYAGGPAKNIQYF
CDR3 DNA: TGTGCCAGTATGGGGTACGCGGGAGGGCCAGCCAAAAACATTCAGTACTTC

J gene: TRBJ2-1
V gene: TRBV7-6
D gene: TRBD2
clone size: once
CDR3 protein: CASSFGLAGGSEQFF
CDR3 DNA: TGTGCCAGCAGCTTCGGACTAGCGGGAGGAAGTGAGCAGTTCTTC

J gene: TRBJ1-4
V gene: TRBV29-1
D gene: NA
clone size: NA
CDR3 protein: CSVELIQKGEKLFF
CDR3 DNA: TGCAGCGTTGAGTTAATACAGAAGGGAGAAAAACTGTTTTTT

J gene: TRBJ2-3
V gene: TRBV27
D gene: NA
clone size: NA
CDR3 protein: CASSFSAALGIVTQYF
CDR3 DNA: TGTGCCAGCAGTTTCTCGGCGGCCCTGGGTATCGTTACGCAGTATTTT

J gene: TRBJ2-4
V gene: TRBV6-5
D gene: TRBD1
clone size: NA
CDR3 protein: CASSYSGTGVNIQYF
CDR3 DNA: TGTGCCAGCAGTTACAGCGGGACAGGGGTTAACATTCAGTACTTC

J gene: TRBJ1-2
V gene: TRBV15
D gene: NA
clone size: NA
CDR3 protein: CATSRYSPGPYGYTF
CDR3 DNA: TGTGCCACCAGCAGATACTCGCCCGGGCCGTATGGCTACACCTTC

J gene: TRBJ2-7
V gene: TRBV2
D gene: TRBD1
clone size: NA
CDR3 protein: CASNGQGTPYEQYF
CDR3 DNA: TGTGCCAGCAACGGACAGGGAACCCCCTACGAGCAGTACTTC

J gene: TRBJ1-2
V gene: TRBV2
D gene: NA
clone size: NA
CDR3 protein: CASKFVARASHGYTF
CDR3 DNA: TGTGCCAGCAAGTTTGTTGCCAGGGCAAGCCACGGCTACACCTTC

J gene: TRBJ2-2
V gene: TRBV7-3
D gene: TRBD1
clone size: NA
CDR3 protein: CASSPAKGQALTGELFF
CDR3 DNA: TGTGCCAGCAGCCCTGCTAAGGGACAGGCCCTCACCGGGGAGCTGTTTTTT

J gene: TRBJ2-7
V gene: TRBV19
D gene: NA
clone size: NA
CDR3 protein: CASSWGRSSYEQYF
CDR3 DNA: TGTGCCAGTAGTTGGGGACGTAGCTCCTACGAGCAGTACTTC

J gene: TRBJ1-1
V gene: TRBV6-6
D gene: NA
clone size: NA
CDR3 protein: CASSPPGRLMNTEAFF
CDR3 DNA: TGTGCCAGCAGTCCCCCAGGGCGACTCATGAACACTGAAGCTTTCTTT

J gene: TRBJ1-1
V gene: TRBV13
D gene: TRBD1
clone size: NA
CDR3 protein: CASSSTGALNTEAFF
CDR3 DNA: TGTGCCAGCAGCTCAACAGGGGCCCTGAACACTGAAGCTTTCTTT

J gene: TRBJ2-2
V gene: TRBV4-1
D gene: TRBD1
clone size: once
CDR3 protein: CASSHLRTGGADGELFF
CDR3 DNA: TGCGCCAGCAGCCACTTAAGGACAGGGGGCGCGGACGGGGAGCTGTTTTTT

J gene: TRBJ1-2
V gene: TRBV4-2
D gene: TRBD1
clone size: NA
CDR3 protein: CASSQEDGTGGVYGYTF
CDR3 DNA: TGTGCCAGCAGCCAAGAAGACGGGACAGGGGGCGTCTATGGCTACACCTTC

J gene: TRBJ2-7
V gene: TRBV6-5
D gene: NA
clone size: NA
CDR3 protein: CASSYAQDSYEQYF
CDR3 DNA: TGTGCCAGCAGTTACGCGCAGGACTCCTACGAGCAGTACTTC

J gene: TRBJ2-1
V gene: TRBV6-5
D gene: NA
clone size: NA
CDR3 protein: CASSYGRHNEQFF
CDR3 DNA: TGTGCCAGCAGTTACGGTCGGCACAATGAGCAGTTCTTC

J gene: TRBJ2-4
V gene: TRBV25-1
D gene: TRBD2
clone size: NA
CDR3 protein: CASSLSGGKNIQYF
CDR3 DNA: TGTGCCAGCAGTTTATCCGGGGGGAAAAACATTCAGTACTTC

J gene: TRBJ1-5
V gene: TRBV2
D gene: NA
clone size: NA
CDR3 protein: CASSGGKSNQPQHF
CDR3 DNA: TGTGCCAGCAGTGGGGGGAAAAGCAATCAGCCCCAGCATTTT

J gene: TRBJ2-1
V gene: TRBV5-1
D gene: TRBD1
clone size: NA
CDR3 protein: CASSLSPGQGTSEQFF
CDR3 DNA: TGCGCCAGCAGCCTTAGCCCGGGACAGGGGACGAGTGAGCAGTTCTTC

J gene: TRBJ2-5
V gene: TRBV15
D gene: NA
clone size: NA
CDR3 protein: CATSGGSSGKETQYF
CDR3 DNA: TGTGCCACCAGCGGAGGGAGTTCGGGTAAAGAGACCCAGTACTTC

J gene: TRBJ2-1
V gene: TRBV5-6
D gene: NA
clone size: few
CDR3 protein: CASSWGPSNEQFF
CDR3 DNA: TGTGCCAGCAGCTGGGGTCCGAGCAATGAGCAGTTCTTC

J gene: TRBJ2-7
V gene: TRBV27
D gene: NA
clone size: NA
CDR3 protein: CASSLWAAAPYEQYF
CDR3 DNA: TGTGCCAGCAGTTTATGGGCAGCAGCACCCTACGAGCAGTACTTC

J gene: TRBJ1-1
V gene: TRBV6-1
D gene: TRBD1
clone size: NA
CDR3 protein: CASRGPGTGIAFF
CDR3 DNA: TGTGCCAGCAGGGGCCCCGGGACAGGGATAGCTTTCTTT

J gene: TRBJ2-5
V gene: TRBV12-5
D gene: TRBD2
clone size: NA
CDR3 protein: CASGFVGGPRAQYF
CDR3 DNA: TGTGCTAGTGGTTTTGTGGGAGGGCCCCGGGCCCAGTACTTC

J gene: TRBJ2-2
V gene: TRBV10-1
D gene: TRBD2
clone size: once
CDR3 protein: CASSATNGRSTGELFF
CDR3 DNA: TGCGCCAGCAGCGCCACCAACGGGAGGAGTACCGGGGAGCTGTTTTTT

J gene: TRBJ1-6
V gene: TRBV6-5
D gene: TRBD1
clone size: once
CDR3 protein: CASRNRDRGDSPLHF
CDR3 DNA: TGTGCCAGCAGGAACCGGGACAGGGGTGATTCACCCCTCCACTTT

J gene: TRBJ2-2
V gene: TRBV19
D gene: NA
clone size: NA
CDR3 protein: CATTPGSNTGELFF
CDR3 DNA: TGTGCCACCACGCCGGGATCAAACACCGGGGAGCTGTTTTTT

J gene: TRBJ1-2
V gene: TRBV6-4
D gene: NA
clone size: NA
CDR3 protein: CASRGRGDYGYTF
CDR3 DNA: TGTGCCAGCAGAGGGAGAGGGGACTATGGCTACACCTTC

J gene: TRBJ2-3
V gene: TRBV7-6
D gene: TRBD2
clone size: NA
CDR3 protein: CASSFVAGGTDTQYF
CDR3 DNA: TGTGCCAGCAGCTTCGTAGCGGGAGGCACAGATACGCAGTATTTT

J gene: TRBJ2-3
V gene: TRBV28
D gene: NA
clone size: once
CDR3 protein: CASTFPTDTQYF
CDR3 DNA: TGTGCCAGCACCTTCCCTACAGATACGCAGTATTTT

J gene: TRBJ1-5
V gene: TRBV7-9
D gene: NA
clone size: NA
CDR3 protein: CASSERGDQPQHF
CDR3 DNA: TGTGCCAGCAGCGAACGGGGTGATCAGCCCCAGCATTTT

J gene: TRBJ2-1
V gene: TRBV7-9
D gene: NA
clone size: few
CDR3 protein: CASSFEREQFF
CDR3 DNA: TGTGCCAGCAGCTTCGAGCGGGAGCAGTTCTTC

J gene: TRBJ1-1
V gene: TRBV9
D gene: NA
clone size: NA
CDR3 protein: CASSVDGGTEAFF
CDR3 DNA: TGTGCCAGCAGCGTCGACGGGGGCACTGAAGCTTTCTTT

J gene: TRBJ2-5
V gene: TRBV15
D gene: NA
clone size: NA
CDR3 protein: CATSRDPSAQETQYF
CDR3 DNA: TGTGCCACCAGCAGAGATCCCAGCGCGCAAGAGACCCAGTACTTC

J gene: TRBJ2-7
V gene: TRBV6-1
D gene: TRBD1
clone size: NA
CDR3 protein: CASRLIRTGSYEQYF
CDR3 DNA: TGTGCCAGCAGATTAATAAGGACAGGGAGCTACGAGCAGTACTTC

J gene: TRBJ1-3
V gene: TRBV6-5
D gene: NA
clone size: NA
CDR3 protein: CATLRALGGNTIYF
CDR3 DNA: TGTGCCACCCTCCGGGCCCTAGGTGGAAACACCATATATTTT